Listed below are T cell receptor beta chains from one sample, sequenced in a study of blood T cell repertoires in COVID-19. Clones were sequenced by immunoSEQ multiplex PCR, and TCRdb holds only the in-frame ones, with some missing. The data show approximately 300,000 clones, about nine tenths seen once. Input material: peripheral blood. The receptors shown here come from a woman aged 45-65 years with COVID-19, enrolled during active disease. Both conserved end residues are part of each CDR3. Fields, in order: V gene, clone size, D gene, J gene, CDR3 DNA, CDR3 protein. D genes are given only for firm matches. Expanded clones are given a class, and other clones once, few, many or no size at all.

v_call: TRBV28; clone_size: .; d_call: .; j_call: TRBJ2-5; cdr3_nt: TGTGCCAGCATTTCTCTGGGGCTTTCCTTAGAGACCCAGTACTTC; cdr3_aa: CASISLGLSLETQYF
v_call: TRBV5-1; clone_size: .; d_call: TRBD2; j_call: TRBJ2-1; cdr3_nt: TGCGCCAGCAGCTTGACTAGCGGTTCCTCCTACAATGAGCAGTTCTTC; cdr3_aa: CASSLTSGSSYNEQFF
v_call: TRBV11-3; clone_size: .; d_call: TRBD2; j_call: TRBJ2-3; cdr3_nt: TGTGCCAGCACCCAGGGGACTAGCGGTTTCTCCTCCACAGATACGCAGTATTTT; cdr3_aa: CASTQGTSGFSSTDTQYF
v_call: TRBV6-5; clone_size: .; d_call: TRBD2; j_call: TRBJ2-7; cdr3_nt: TGTGCCAGCAGTCCCCGGACTAGCGGGTCCGAGCAGTACTTC; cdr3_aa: CASSPRTSGSEQYF
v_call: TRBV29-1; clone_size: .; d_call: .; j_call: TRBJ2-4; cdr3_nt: TGCAGCGTTGAACCGGGAGCGGAAAACATTCAGTACTTC; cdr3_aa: CSVEPGAENIQYF
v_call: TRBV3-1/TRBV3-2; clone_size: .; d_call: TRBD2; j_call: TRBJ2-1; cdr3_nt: TGTGCCAGCAGCCAAGAGCGGCTAGCGGGAGGGAGCCACAATGAGCAGTTCTTC; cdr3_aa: CASSQERLAGGSHNEQFF
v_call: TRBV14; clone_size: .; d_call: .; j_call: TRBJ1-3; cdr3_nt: TGTGCCAGCAGCCTGTACATGACTGGAAACACCATATATTTT; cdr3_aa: CASSLYMTGNTIYF
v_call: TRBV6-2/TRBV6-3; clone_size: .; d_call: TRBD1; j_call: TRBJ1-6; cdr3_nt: TGTGCCAGCAGTTGGACAGGAGATTCACCCCTCCACTTT; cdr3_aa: CASSWTGDSPLHF
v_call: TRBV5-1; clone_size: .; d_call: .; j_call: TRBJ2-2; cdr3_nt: TGCGCCAGCAGCTTGGACACAGGCGCCGGGGAGCTGTTTTTT; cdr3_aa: CASSLDTGAGELFF
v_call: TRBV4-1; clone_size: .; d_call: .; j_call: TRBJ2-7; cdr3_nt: TGCGCCAGCAGCCAAACGGCAGCGGAAACCTACGAGCAGTACTTC; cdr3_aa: CASSQTAAETYEQYF
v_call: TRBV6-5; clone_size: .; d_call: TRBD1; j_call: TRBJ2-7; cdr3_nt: TGTGCCAGCAGTTCACCTCGGACAGGGGGCTTAAGCGAGCAGTACTTC; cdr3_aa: CASSSPRTGGLSEQYF
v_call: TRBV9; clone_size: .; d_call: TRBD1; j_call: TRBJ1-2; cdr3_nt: TGTGCCAGCAGCGTAGGGTACGCAGACAGGGGGTATGGCTACACCTTC; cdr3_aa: CASSVGYADRGYGYTF
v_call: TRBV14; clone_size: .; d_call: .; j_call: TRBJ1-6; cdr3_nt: TGTGCCAGCAGCCGTTTCGGGATTGAATCACCCCTCCACTTT; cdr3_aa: CASSRFGIESPLHF
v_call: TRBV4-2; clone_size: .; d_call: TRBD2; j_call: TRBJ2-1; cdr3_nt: TGTGCCAGCAGCCGGCCCGAGCGGGACTACAATGAGCAGTTCTTC; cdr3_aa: CASSRPERDYNEQFF
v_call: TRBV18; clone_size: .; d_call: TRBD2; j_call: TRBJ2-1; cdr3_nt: TGTGCCAGCTCACCTGGGACTAGCGGGAGAGTCCAATCCGAGCAGTTCTTC; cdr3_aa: CASSPGTSGRVQSEQFF
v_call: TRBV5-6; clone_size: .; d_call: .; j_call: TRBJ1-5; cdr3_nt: TGTGCCAGCAGCTTGGGCCAGATAAACAATCAGCCCCAGCATTTT; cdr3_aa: CASSLGQINNQPQHF
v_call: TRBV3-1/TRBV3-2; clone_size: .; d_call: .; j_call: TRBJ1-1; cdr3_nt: TGTGCCAGCAGCCAAGAGGCCCTGGGAGGGTTAAGCACTGAAGCTTTCTTT; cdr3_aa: CASSQEALGGLSTEAFF
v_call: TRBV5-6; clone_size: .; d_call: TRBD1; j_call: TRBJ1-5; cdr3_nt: TGTGCCAGCAGCTCCGGGATGGGACAGGTTGCTCAGCCCCAGCATTTT; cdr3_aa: CASSSGMGQVAQPQHF
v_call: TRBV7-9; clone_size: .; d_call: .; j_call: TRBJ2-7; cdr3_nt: TGTGCCAGCAGCTACCCCGAAGAGGACGAGCAGTACTTC; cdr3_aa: CASSYPEEDEQYF
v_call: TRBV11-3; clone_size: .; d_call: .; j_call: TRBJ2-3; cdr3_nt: TGTGCCAGCAGCTTAGGTCTGAGGGCAGGAGATACGCAGTATTTT; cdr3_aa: CASSLGLRAGDTQYF
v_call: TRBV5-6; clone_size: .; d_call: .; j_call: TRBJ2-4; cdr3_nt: TGTGCCAGCAGCTTGGTGGGACACAGAAACATTCAGTACTTC; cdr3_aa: CASSLVGHRNIQYF
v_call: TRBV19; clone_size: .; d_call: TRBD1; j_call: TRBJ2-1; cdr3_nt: TGTGCCAGTACCTCAACAGGGGGAGGTTCGGATGAGCAGTTCTTC; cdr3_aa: CASTSTGGGSDEQFF
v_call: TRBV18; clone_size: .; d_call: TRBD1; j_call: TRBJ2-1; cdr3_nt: TGTGCCAGCTCAACCGGGACAGGGGGCTACAATGAGCAGTTCTTC; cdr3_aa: CASSTGTGGYNEQFF
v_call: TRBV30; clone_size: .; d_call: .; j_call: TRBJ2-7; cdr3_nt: TGTGCCTGGAGTGTAAGGCGGGACAGCTACGAGCAGTACTTC; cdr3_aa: CAWSVRRDSYEQYF
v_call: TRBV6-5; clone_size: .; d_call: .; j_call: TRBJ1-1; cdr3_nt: TGTGCCAGCAGTACGGCAGGGGTTGGTGACACTGAAGCTTTCTTT; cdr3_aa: CASSTAGVGDTEAFF
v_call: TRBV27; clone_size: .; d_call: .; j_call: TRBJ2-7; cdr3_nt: TGTGCCAGCAGTTTAAATAACCAGGGATTTTACGAGCAGTACTTC; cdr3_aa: CASSLNNQGFYEQYF
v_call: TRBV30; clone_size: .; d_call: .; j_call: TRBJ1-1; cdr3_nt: TGTGCCTGGAGTCGCCGACAGAACACTGAAGCTTTCTTT; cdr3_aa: CAWSRRQNTEAFF
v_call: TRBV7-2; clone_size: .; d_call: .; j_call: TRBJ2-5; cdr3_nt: TGTGCCAGCAGCTTCGGACTGACTCGTCCTCCGTACTTC; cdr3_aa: CASSFGLTRPPYF
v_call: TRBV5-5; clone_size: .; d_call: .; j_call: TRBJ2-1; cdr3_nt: TGTGCCAGCAGCTTGCGGGTATACAATGAGCAGTTCTTC; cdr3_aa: CASSLRVYNEQFF
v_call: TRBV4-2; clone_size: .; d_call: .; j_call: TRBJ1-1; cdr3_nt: TGTGCCAGCAGCCAAAATGACTTGCCTGGCACTGAAGCTTTCTTT; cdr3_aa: CASSQNDLPGTEAFF
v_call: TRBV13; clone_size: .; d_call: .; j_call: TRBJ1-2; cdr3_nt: TGTGCCAGCAGCGAGCGGTGGGGACAAAGATCCTTTGGCTACACCTTC; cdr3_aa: CASSERWGQRSFGYTF
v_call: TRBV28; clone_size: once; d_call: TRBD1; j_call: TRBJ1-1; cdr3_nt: TGTGCCAGCAGTTTGACAGGGGTCTACAACACTGAAGCTTTCTTT; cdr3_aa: CASSLTGVYNTEAFF
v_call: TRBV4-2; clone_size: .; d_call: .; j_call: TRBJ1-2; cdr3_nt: TGTGCCAGCAGCCAAGTGACAGACTCTAACTATGGCTACACCTTC; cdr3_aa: CASSQVTDSNYGYTF
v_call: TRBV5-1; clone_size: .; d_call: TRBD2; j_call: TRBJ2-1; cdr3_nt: TGCGCCAGCAGCTTGGCCTTACTTAGCGGGAGGGTTGGCAATGAGCAGTTCTTC; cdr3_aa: CASSLALLSGRVGNEQFF
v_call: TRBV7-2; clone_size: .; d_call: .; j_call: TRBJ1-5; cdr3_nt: TGTGCCAGCAGCCAGGGACCAGGGGTGGGTCAGCCCCAGCATTTT; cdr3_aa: CASSQGPGVGQPQHF
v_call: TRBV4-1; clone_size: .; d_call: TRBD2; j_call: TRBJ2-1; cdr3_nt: TGCGCCAGCAGCCAGCTAGCGGGAGGCGGGAATGAGCAGTTCTTC; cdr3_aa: CASSQLAGGGNEQFF
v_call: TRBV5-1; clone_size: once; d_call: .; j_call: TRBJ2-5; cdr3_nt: TGCGCCAGCAGCTTCCAGGGCCGCCAAGAGACCCAGTACTTC; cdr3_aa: CASSFQGRQETQYF
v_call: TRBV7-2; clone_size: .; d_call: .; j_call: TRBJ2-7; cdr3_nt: TGTGCCAGCAGCTTAGAACTAGTAACCTACGAGCAGTACTTC; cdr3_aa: CASSLELVTYEQYF
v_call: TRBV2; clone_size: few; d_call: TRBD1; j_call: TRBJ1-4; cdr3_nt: TGTGCCAGCAAATGGACAGGGGAGGAAAAACTGTTTTTT; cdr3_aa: CASKWTGEEKLFF
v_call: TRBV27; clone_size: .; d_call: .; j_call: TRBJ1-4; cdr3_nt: TGTGCCAGCAGTTTCAGGGGCAGTAATGAAAAACTGTTTTTT; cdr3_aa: CASSFRGSNEKLFF
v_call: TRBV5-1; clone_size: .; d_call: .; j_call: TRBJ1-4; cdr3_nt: TGCGCCAGCAGCCCGGGATTTGAAAAACTGTTTTTT; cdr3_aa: CASSPGFEKLFF
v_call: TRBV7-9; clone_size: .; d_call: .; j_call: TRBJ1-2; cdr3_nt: TGTGCCAGCAGCTTACCCGACCCTGTGGGCCGGTATGGCTACACCTTC; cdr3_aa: CASSLPDPVGRYGYTF
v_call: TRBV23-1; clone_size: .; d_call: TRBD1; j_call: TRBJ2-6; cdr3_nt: TGCGCCAGCAGTCAATCCGTTATGGACAGGGTGCAGAACTCTGGGGCCAACGTCCTGACTTTC; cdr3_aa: CASSQSVMDRVQNSGANVLTF
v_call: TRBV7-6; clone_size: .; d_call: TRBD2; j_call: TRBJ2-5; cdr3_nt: TGTGCCAGCAGCTTACTTTTTGGGACTAGCGGGGACCAAGAGACCCAGTACTTC; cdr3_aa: CASSLLFGTSGDQETQYF
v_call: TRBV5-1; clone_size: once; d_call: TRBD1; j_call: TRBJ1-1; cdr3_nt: TGCGCCAGCAGTCCGGGAGGGGGCGGCACTGAAGCTTTCTTT; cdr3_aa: CASSPGGGGTEAFF